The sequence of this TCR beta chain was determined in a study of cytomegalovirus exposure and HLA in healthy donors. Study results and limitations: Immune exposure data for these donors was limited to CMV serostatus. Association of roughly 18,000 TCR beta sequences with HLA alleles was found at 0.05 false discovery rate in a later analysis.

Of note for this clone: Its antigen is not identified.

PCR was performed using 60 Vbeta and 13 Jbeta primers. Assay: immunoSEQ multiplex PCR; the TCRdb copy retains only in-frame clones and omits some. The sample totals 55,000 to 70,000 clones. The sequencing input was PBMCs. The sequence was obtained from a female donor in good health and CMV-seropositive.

DNA for the CDR3: TGTGCCAGCAGGGTGACAGGGGACACTGAAGCTTTCTTT. It is translated as CASRVTGDTEAFF. J is TRBJ1-1 and V is TRBV6-5; 8 nucleotides line up with TRBD1. V shed 6 bases and J 3 bases; nucleotides not matched to a gene: 3. The CDR3 is 13 amino acids. Germline V gives CDR1 MNHEY, CDR2 SVGAGI.